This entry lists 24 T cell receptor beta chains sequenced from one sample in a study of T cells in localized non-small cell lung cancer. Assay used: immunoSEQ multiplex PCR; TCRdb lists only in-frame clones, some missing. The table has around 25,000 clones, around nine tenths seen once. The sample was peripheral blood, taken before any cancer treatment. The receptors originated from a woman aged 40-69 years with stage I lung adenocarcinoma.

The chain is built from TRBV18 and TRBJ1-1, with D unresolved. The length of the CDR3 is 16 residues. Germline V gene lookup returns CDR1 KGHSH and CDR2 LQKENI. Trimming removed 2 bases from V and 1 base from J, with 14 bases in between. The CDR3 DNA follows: TGTGCCAGCTCACCATGGGTACGGGCCTCGAACACTGAAGCTTTCTTT. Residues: CASSPWVRASNTEAFF.

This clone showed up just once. The CDR3 DNA reads TGTGCCAGCAGCTTGGATCCCGGGCACCAGTACTTC. This encodes CASSLDPGHQYF. This rearrangement joins TRBV7-9 to TRBJ2-5; D is ambiguous. CDR3 size: 12 residues. V lost 3 bases and J 10 bases, leaving 12 bases between the germline ends. Germline lookup yields CDR1 SEHNR and CDR2 FQNEAQ (reference sequence). The variable domain in full, with the rest retrieved from reference TRBV7-9 and TRBJ2-5, is DTGVSQNPRHKITKRGQNVTFRCDPISEHNRLYWYRQTLGQGPEFLTYFQNEAQLEKSRLLSDRFSAERPKGSFSTLEIQRTEQGDSAMYLCASSLDPGHQYFGPGTRLLVL.

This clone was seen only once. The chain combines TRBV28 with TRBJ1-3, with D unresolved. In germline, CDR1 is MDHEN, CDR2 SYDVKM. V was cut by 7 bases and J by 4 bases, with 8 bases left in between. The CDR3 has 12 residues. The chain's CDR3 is CASTEPGNTIYF. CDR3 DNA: TGTGCCAGCACGGAGCCCGGAAACACCATATATTTT. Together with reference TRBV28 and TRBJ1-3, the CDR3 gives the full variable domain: DVKVTQSSRYLVKRTGEKVFLECVQDMDHENMFWYRQDPGLGLRLIYFSYDVKMKEKGDIPEGYSVSREKKERFSLILESASTNQTSMYLCASTEPGNTIYFGEGSWLTVV.

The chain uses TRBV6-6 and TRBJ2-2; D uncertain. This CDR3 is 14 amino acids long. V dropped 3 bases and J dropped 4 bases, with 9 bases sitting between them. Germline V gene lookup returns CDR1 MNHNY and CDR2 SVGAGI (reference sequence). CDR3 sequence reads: CASSYRQTTGELFF. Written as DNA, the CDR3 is TGTGCCAGCAGTTATCGCCAGACCACCGGGGAGCTGTTTTTT.

The CDR3 sequence: CASSLAQGTNYGYTF. The CDR3 DNA is TGTGCCAGCAGCTTGGCCCAGGGGACGAACTATGGCTACACCTTC. The J gene is TRBJ1-2, the V gene TRBV5-4; a possible D gene is TRBD1 (6 bases). With 0 bases removed from V and 2 bases from J, the gap between germline ends came to 11 bases. The CDR3 spans 15 residues. CDR1 SGHNT and CDR2 YYREEE come from the germline V gene (reference sequence). Variable domain in full (rest from reference TRBV5-4 and TRBJ1-2): ETGVTQSPTHLIKTRGQQVTLRCSSQSGHNTVSWYQQALGQGPQFIFQYYREEENGRGNFPPRFSGLQFPNYSSELNVNALELDDSALYLCASSLAQGTNYGYTFGSGTRLTVV.

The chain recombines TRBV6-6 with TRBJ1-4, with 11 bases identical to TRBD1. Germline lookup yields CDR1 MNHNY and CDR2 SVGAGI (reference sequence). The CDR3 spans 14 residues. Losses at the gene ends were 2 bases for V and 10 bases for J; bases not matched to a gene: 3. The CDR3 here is CASSYGQGARKLFF. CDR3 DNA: TGTGCCAGCAGTTACGGACAGGGGGCGAGAAAACTGTTTTTT.

The CDR3 DNA reads as TGCAGTGCTAGAGATGACTACGAGCAGTACTTC. It encodes CSARDDYEQYF. The chain is built from TRBV20-1 and TRBJ2-7; D remains ambiguous. CDR3 length: 11 amino acids. Germline values: CDR1 DFQATT, CDR2 SNEGSKA (reference sequence). V was trimmed by 0 bases and J by 3 bases, leaving 3 bases between them.

For the CDR3, the DNA is TGTGCTAGTGGTTGGTGGGAAGAGACCCAGTACTTC. It codes for CASGWWEETQYF. J is TRBJ2-5 and V is TRBV12-5; D is ambiguous. Germline V gene sequence: CDR1 LGHNT, CDR2 FRNRAP. The CDR3 is made up of 12 amino acids. Between the trimmed V and J ends, which lost 4 bases and 3 bases, there was a span of 6 bases.

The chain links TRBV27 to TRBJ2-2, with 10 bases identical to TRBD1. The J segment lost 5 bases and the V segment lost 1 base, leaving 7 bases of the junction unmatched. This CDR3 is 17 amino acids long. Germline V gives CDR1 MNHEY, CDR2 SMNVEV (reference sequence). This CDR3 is CASSLLGQGKGTGELFF. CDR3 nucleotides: TGTGCCAGCAGTTTATTGGGACAGGGGAAAGGAACCGGGGAGCTGTTTTTT.

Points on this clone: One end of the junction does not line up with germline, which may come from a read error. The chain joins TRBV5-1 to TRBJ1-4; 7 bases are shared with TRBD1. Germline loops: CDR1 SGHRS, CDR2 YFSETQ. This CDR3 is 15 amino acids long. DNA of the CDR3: TGCGCCAGCAGCTTGGAAGGACAGGCTAAGGAAAAACTGTTTTTT. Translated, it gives CASSLEGQAKEKLFF.

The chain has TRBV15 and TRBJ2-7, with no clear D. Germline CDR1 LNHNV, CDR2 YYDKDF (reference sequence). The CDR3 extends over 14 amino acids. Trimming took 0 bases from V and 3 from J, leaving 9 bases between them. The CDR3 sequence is CATSRDRASYEQYF. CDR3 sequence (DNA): TGTGCCACCAGCAGAGATCGGGCTAGCTACGAGCAGTACTTC.

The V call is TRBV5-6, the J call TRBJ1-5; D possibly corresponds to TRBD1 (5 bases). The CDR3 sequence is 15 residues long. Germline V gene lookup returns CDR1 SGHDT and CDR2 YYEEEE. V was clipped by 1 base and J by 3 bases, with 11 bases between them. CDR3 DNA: TGTGCCAGCAGCTTGAAGGGGCCCCTCAATCAGCCCCAGCATTTT. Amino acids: CASSLKGPLNQPQHF.

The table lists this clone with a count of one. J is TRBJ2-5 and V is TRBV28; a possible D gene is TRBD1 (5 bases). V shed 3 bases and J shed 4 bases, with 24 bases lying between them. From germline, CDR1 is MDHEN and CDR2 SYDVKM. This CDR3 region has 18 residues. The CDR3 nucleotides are TGTGCCAGCAGTTTCAGTAGGAGACAGCTATCGGTCCGAGAGACCCAGTACTTC. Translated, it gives CASSFSRRQLSVRETQYF.

CDR3 in amino acids: CASSQGLAGAYEQYF. CDR3 sequence (DNA): TGTGCCAGCAGCCAAGGACTAGCGGGGGCCTACGAGCAGTACTTC. The rearrangement links TRBV4-2 to TRBJ2-7; 12 bases align to TRBD2. CDR3 length: 15 amino acids. Germline V lookup: CDR1 LGHNA, CDR2 YNFKEQ. Trimming at V came to 1 base and at J to 2 bases, leaving 0 bases not matched to a gene.

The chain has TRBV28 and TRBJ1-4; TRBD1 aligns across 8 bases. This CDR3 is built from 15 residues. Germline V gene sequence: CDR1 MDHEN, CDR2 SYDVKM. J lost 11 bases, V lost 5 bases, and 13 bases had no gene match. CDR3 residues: CASSEGQGRRGKLFF. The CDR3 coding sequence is TGTGCCAGCAGTGAAGGACAGGGTCGACGGGGGAAACTGTTTTTT.

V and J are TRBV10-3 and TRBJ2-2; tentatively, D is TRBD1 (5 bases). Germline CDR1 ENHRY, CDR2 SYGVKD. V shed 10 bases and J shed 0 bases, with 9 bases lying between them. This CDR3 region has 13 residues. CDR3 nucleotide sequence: TGTGCCAACCAGGGATCGAACACCGGGGAGCTGTTTTTT. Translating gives CANQGSNTGELFF.

The CDR3: CSVEDLSTTLDRGFEAFF. The CDR3, as DNA: TGCAGCGTTGAAGATCTGTCCACAACATTAGACAGGGGTTTTGAAGCTTTCTTT. The chain joins TRBV29-1 to TRBJ1-1, with 8 bases lining up with TRBD1. The CDR3 contains 18 residues. Germline CDR1 and CDR2: SQVTM and ANQGSEA. V lost 0 bases to trimming and J lost 7 bases; unmatched junction nucleotides: 19.

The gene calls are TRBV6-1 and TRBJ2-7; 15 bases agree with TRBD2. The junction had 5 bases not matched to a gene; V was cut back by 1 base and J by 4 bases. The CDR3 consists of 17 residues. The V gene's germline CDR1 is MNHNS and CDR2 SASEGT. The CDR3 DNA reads TGTGCCAGCAGTGAAGGGACTAGCGGGAGGGTTAAGTACGAGCAGTACTTC. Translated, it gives CASSEGTSGRVKYEQYF.

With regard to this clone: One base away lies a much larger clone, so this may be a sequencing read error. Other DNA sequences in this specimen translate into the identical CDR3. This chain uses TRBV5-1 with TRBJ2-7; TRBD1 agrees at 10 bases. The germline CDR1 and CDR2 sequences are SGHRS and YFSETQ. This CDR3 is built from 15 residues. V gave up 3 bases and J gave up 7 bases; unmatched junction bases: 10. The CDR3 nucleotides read TGCGCCAGCAGCTGGCCCACGGACAGGGGGGGGGAGCAGTACTTC. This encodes CASSWPTDRGGEQYF.

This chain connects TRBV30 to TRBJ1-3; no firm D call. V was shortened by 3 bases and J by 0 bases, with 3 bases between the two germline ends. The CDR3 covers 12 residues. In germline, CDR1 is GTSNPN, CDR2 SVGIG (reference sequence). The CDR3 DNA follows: TGTGCCTGGAGAATCTCTGGAAACACCATATATTTT. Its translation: CAWRISGNTIYF. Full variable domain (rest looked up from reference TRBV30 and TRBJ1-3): SQTIHQWPATLVQPVGSPLSLECTVEGTSNPNLYWYRQAAGRGLQLLFYSVGIGQISSEVPQNLSASRPQDRQFILSSKKLLLSDSGFYLCAWRISGNTIYFGEGSWLTVV.

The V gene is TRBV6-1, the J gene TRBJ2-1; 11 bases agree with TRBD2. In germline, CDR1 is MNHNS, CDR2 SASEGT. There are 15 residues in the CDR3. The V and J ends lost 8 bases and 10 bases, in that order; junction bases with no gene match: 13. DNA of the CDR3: TGTGCCAGCCATCCATATAGCGGGAGGGATGACGAGCAGTTCTTC. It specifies CASHPYSGRDDEQFF.

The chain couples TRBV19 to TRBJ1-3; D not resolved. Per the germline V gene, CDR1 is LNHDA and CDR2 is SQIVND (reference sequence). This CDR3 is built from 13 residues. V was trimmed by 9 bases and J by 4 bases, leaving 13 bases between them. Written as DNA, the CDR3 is TGTGCCAGCACCGGCACCCCCGGAAACACCATATATTTT. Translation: CASTGTPGNTIYF.

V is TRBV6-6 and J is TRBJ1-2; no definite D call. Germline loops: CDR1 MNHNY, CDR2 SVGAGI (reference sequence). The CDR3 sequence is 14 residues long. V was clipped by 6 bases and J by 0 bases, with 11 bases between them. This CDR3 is CASRIPIANYGYTF. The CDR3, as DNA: TGTGCCAGCAGAATCCCCATTGCTAACTATGGCTACACCTTC.

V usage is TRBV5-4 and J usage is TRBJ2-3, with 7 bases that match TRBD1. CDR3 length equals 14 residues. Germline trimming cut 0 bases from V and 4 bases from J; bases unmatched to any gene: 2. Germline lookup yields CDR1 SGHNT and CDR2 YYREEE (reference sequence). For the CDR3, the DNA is TGTGCCAGCAGCTTGGAGCAGGGGGCAGATACGCAGTATTTT. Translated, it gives CASSLEQGADTQYF.